These 24 T cell receptor beta chains were all obtained from the same sample, sequenced in a study of CD8+ T cells in alopecia areata. cDNA reverse transcribed from extracted RNA served as the sequencing template. The assay was immunoSEQ multiplex PCR, and TCRdb's table has in-frame clones only and misses some. The sample includes approximately 110,000 clones, around 50% seen only once; the top ten take 9% to 15%. Indicated treatment: oral pan-JAK inhibitor, 5-10 mg twice daily. Specimen: CD8+ T cells sorted from blood, collected at week 24, from a patient treated with tofacitinib. Receptor source: a human donor with alopecia areata.

The gene calls are TRBV9 and TRBJ2-1; 10 bases line up with TRBD1. The V gene's germline CDR1 is SGDLS and CDR2 YYNGEE. Trimming cost V 3 bases and J 2 bases; bases outside gene matches: 8. The CDR3 runs 17 residues. The CDR3, as DNA: TGTGCCAGCAGCGCCGGGACAGGGGATTCGCCCTACAATGAGCAGTTCTTC. Protein sequence: CASSAGTGDSPYNEQFF.

This clone appeared a single time. The chain employs TRBV27 and TRBJ2-5; possible D gene TRBD1, 5 bases. The ends were cut back, 3 bases at V and 4 bases at J, with 12 bases in the middle. There are 14 residues in the CDR3. Germline CDR1 reads MNHEY; CDR2 reads SMNVEV (reference sequence). DNA for the CDR3: TGTGCCAGCAGTTTCACATCAGGGCTAGAGACCCAGTACTTC. This translates into CASSFTSGLETQYF.

This clone has only a few counts. The chain has TRBV10-2 and TRBJ2-7; D gene unclear. With 3 bases removed from V and 3 bases from J, the gap between germline ends came to 3 bases. This CDR3 has 11 residues. CDR1 and CDR2 from the germline V gene are WSHSY and SAAADI. The chain's CDR3 is CASSDDYEQYF. The CDR3 bases are TGCGCCAGCAGTGATGACTACGAGCAGTACTTC.

The V gene is TRBV7-9, the J gene TRBJ2-1, with a tentative D call TRBD2 (6 bases). Germline V gene lookup returns CDR1 SEHNR and CDR2 FQNEAQ (reference sequence). The CDR3 consists of 18 residues. V lost 4 bases and J lost 0, with 19 bases in between. In DNA, the CDR3 is TGTGCCAGCAGCTCCTTAGGGCTTAGCGGCAGCTCCTACAATGAGCAGTTCTTC. Translation gives CASSSLGLSGSSYNEQFF.

V and J are TRBV4-1 and TRBJ1-1; D possibly corresponds to TRBD1 (5 bases). Trimming removed 3 bases from V and 8 bases from J, with 19 bases in between. Germline lookup yields CDR1 MGHRA and CDR2 YSYEKL. The CDR3 has 15 residues. CDR3 sequence reads: CASSQVIGGKAEAFF. For the CDR3, the DNA is TGCGCCAGCAGCCAGGTGATCGGGGGGAAGGCGGAAGCTTTCTTT.

This clone was found a few times. The chain employs TRBV30 and TRBJ2-3; D is unresolved. Germline lookup yields CDR1 GTSNPN and CDR2 SVGIG (reference sequence). The CDR3 is made up of 13 amino acids. Trimming stripped 2 bases from V and 4 bases from J, with 10 bases between. CDR3 DNA: TGTGCCTGGAGTTCGGTGCAGGCAGATACGCAGTATTTT. It translates to CAWSSVQADTQYF.

Note on this clone: Additional DNA sequences in this sample encode the identical CDR3. This chain uses TRBV9 with TRBJ2-5; D is unresolved. This CDR3 spans 14 amino acids. Germline V gives CDR1 SGDLS, CDR2 YYNGEE. Trimming removed 0 bases at V and 2 bases at J, with 8 bases between. The CDR3 spells CASSVEAGQETQYF. CDR3 bases: TGTGCCAGCAGCGTAGAAGCCGGACAAGAGACCCAGTACTTC.

The V call is TRBV7-9, the J call TRBJ1-5, with 7 bases that match TRBD1. The CDR3 loop spans 16 amino acids. Germline V gives CDR1 SEHNR, CDR2 FQNEAQ (reference sequence). The J segment lost 2 bases and the V segment lost 4 bases, leaving 8 bases of the junction unmatched. DNA for the CDR3: TGTGCCAGCAGCTCTACCACAGGGGACGGCAATCAGCCCCAGCATTTT. Its protein product is CASSSTTGDGNQPQHF.

V and J are TRBV30 and TRBJ1-1; D may be TRBD1 (6 bases). The germline V gene has CDR1 GTSNPN and CDR2 SVGIG (reference sequence). This CDR3 spans 13 amino acids. The chain's CDR3 is CACEDSMNTEAFF. CDR3 sequence (DNA): TGTGCATGCGAGGACAGCATGAACACTGAAGCTTTCTTT.

This clone appeared a few times. This rearrangement joins TRBV30 to TRBJ2-7; D is unclear. Trimming took 2 bases from V and 5 from J, leaving 16 bases between them. Germline CDR1 GTSNPN, CDR2 SVGIG (reference sequence). This CDR3 is built from 14 residues. The CDR3 coding sequence is TGTGCCTGGAGTCATCATCCATCGTCTAACGAGCAGTACTTC. Its translation is CAWSHHPSSNEQYF.

This chain joins TRBV6-5 and TRBJ1-2; a weak D match, TRBD1 (6 bases). V was trimmed by 3 bases and J by 8 bases, leaving 16 bases between them. This CDR3 contains 14 residues. The germline CDR1 and CDR2 sequences are MNHEY and SVGAGI. The CDR3 sequence: CASSYFSGAGGYTF. The CDR3 nucleotides are TGTGCCAGCAGTTATTTTTCAGGGGCCGGGGGCTACACCTTC.

The CDR3 region has the DNA TGCGCCAGCAGCCCATCGACTGGACAGGGGTATGAAAAACTGTTTTTT. As protein: CASSPSTGQGYEKLFF. The rearrangement uses TRBV4-3 and TRBJ1-4, with 9 bases aligning to TRBD1. V lost 4 bases and J lost 6; bases outside the gene matches: 9. Germline values: CDR1 LGHNA, CDR2 YSLEER. This CDR3 contains 16 residues.

The rearrangement links TRBV11-2 to TRBJ2-7; no clear D gene. This CDR3 contains 13 residues. The V and J ends lost 1 base and 4 bases respectively, with 8 bases between them. Germline assignment: CDR1 SGHAT and CDR2 FQNNGV. The CDR3 coding sequence is TGTGCCAGCAGCTTAGCTACGCGGTACGAGCAGTACTTC. Amino acid sequence: CASSLATRYEQYF.

This clone was picked up a small number of times. The V gene is TRBV5-6, the J gene TRBJ2-1; D gene ambiguous. V lost 3 bases and J lost 6, with 10 bases in between. CDR3 size: 13 residues. The germline V gene encodes CDR1 SGHDT and CDR2 YYEEEE. DNA for the CDR3: TGTGCCAGCAGCTCCATTAACAGCAATGAGCAGTTCTTC. As protein: CASSSINSNEQFF.

The chain joins TRBV27 to TRBJ2-1, with D perhaps TRBD2 (6 bases). Looked up from germline, CDR1 is MNHEY and CDR2 is SMNVEV (reference sequence). This CDR3 spans 15 amino acids. V shed 5 bases and J shed 4 bases, with 15 bases lying between them. CDR3 sequence reads: CASSPGTPRYNEQFF. CDR3 DNA sequence: TGTGCCAGCAGTCCCGGGACTCCGCGGTACAATGAGCAGTTCTTC.

The J gene is TRBJ2-5, the V gene TRBV11-1; weak D call: TRBD2 (5 bases). Germline V gene lookup returns CDR1 SGHAT and CDR2 FQDESV (reference sequence). Trimming pared 2 bases from V and 3 bases from J, leaving 16 bases between. This CDR3 is built from 16 residues. CDR3 sequence (DNA): TGTGCCAGCAGCTTATTCAGCCCCGGGATGAAAGAGACCCAGTACTTC. It yields the protein CASSLFSPGMKETQYF.

The chain links TRBV7-9 to TRBJ2-1; 14 bases are a match to TRBD2. Germline lookup yields CDR1 SEHNR and CDR2 FQNEAQ (reference sequence). This CDR3 has 15 amino acids. V gave up 5 bases and J gave up 8 bases; unmatched junction bases: 5. The CDR3, as DNA: TGTGCCAGCAGCCAGGGACTAGCGGGGGAGGATGAGCAGTTCTTC. Its protein product is CASSQGLAGEDEQFF.

The chain joins TRBV23-1 to TRBJ2-3, with 7 bases identical to TRBD2. TRBV23-1 qualifies as an ORF whose function is uncertain. V dropped 2 bases and J dropped 2; count of bases not matched to a gene: 10. This CDR3 contains 17 residues. This CDR3 is CASSQQGLSEVTDTQYF. In DNA, the CDR3 is TGCGCCAGCAGTCAACAGGGACTATCCGAAGTCACAGATACGCAGTATTTT.

The chain carries TRBV4-2 and TRBJ2-7, with 7 bases that match TRBD2. V lost 4 bases to trimming and J lost 4 bases; unmatched junction nucleotides: 4. CDR3 length: 13 amino acids. Germline V CDR1 and CDR2: LGHNA, YNFKEQ. Here the CDR3 reads CASSPGGGYEQYF. For the CDR3, the DNA is TGTGCCAGCAGCCCAGGCGGGGGTTACGAGCAGTACTTC.

The rearrangement joins TRBV7-9 to TRBJ2-7, with D tentatively TRBD1 (6 bases). Germline assignment: CDR1 SEHNR and CDR2 FQNEAQ (reference sequence). Trimming shortened V by 7 bases and J by 2 bases, and 15 bases separated the two germline ends. CDR3 length: 14 amino acids. In DNA, the CDR3 is TGTGCCAGCACCCATTATGGACAGCCCTACGAGCAGTACTTC. This gives the protein CASTHYGQPYEQYF.

DNA for the CDR3: TGTGCCAGCAGCTTCCAGGCCTACAATGAGCAGTTCTTC. It translates to CASSFQAYNEQFF. This chain joins TRBV7-9 and TRBJ2-1, with D hard to call. The CDR3 extends over 13 amino acids. Germline CDR1 reads SEHNR; CDR2 reads FQNEAQ (reference sequence). Trimming took off 3 bases at V and 2 bases at J, with 5 bases between the two ends. Full variable domain (outside the CDR3, taken from reference TRBV7-9 and TRBJ2-1): DTGVSQNPRHKITKRGQNVTFRCDPISEHNRLYWYRQTLGQGPEFLTYFQNEAQLEKSRLLSDRFSAERPKGSFSTLEIQRTEQGDSAMYLCASSFQAYNEQFFGPGTRLTVL.

The CDR3, as DNA: TGTGCCAGCAGTTTATCGATGGGGGGTTTGAATGTTGAGCAGTTCTTC. It is translated as CASSLSMGGLNVEQFF. V and J are TRBV27 and TRBJ2-1, with D possibly being TRBD2 (6 bases). Germline values: CDR1 MNHEY, CDR2 SMNVEV (reference sequence). V lost 0 bases, J lost 9 bases, and 18 bases lay in between. This CDR3 comprises 16 residues.

CDR3 region: CSVDWGLSQETQYF. The CDR3, as DNA: TGCAGCGTTGACTGGGGACTTTCCCAAGAGACCCAGTACTTC. The chain employs TRBV29-1 and TRBJ2-5; D might be TRBD2 (6 bases). CDR1 and CDR2 (germline): SQVTM, ANQGSEA. The V end was cut by 3 bases, the J end by 1 base, with 12 bases between. The CDR3 consists of 14 residues.

This sequence joins TRBV30 and TRBJ2-3; tentative D call: TRBD2 (6 bases). V lost 2 bases and J lost 2, with 11 bases in between. Germline values: CDR1 GTSNPN, CDR2 SVGIG (reference sequence). The CDR3 is 14 amino acids. The CDR3 DNA reads as TGTGCCTGGAGTACGGGAGAGTTCACAGATACGCAGTATTTT. As protein: CAWSTGEFTDTQYF.